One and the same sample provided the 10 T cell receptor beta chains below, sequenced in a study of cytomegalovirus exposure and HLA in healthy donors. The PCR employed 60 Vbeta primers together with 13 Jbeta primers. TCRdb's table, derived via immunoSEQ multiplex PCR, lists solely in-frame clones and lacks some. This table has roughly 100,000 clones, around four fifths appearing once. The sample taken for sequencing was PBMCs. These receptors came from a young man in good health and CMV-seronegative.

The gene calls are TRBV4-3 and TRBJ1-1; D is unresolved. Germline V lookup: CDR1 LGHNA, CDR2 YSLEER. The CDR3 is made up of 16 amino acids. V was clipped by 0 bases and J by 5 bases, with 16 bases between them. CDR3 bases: TGCGCCAGCAGCCAAGATAGGACGGGGTGGGGTACTGAAGCTTTCTTT. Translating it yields CASSQDRTGWGTEAFF.

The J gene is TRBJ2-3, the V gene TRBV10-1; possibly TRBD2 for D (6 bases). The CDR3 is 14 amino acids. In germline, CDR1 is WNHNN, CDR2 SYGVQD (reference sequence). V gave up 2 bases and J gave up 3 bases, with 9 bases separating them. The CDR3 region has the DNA TGCGCCAGCAGTGAGGCAGGACTAACAGATACGCAGTATTTT. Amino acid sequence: CASSEAGLTDTQYF.

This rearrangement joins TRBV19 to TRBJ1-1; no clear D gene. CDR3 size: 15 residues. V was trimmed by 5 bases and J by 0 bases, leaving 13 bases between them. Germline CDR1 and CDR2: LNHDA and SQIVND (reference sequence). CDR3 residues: CASSPRRRVNTEAFF. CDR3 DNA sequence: TGTGCCAGTAGTCCCCGGCGCCGGGTGAACACTGAAGCTTTCTTT.

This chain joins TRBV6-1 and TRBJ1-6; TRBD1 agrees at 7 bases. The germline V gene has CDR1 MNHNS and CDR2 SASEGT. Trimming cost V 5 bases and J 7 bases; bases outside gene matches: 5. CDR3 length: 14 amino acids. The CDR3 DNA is TGTGCCAGCAGTTCCGGGACAGAGAATTCACCCCTCCACTTT. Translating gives CASSSGTENSPLHF.

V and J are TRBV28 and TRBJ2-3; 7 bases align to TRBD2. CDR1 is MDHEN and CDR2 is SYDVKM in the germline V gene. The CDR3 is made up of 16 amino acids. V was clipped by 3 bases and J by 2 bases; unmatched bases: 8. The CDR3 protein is CASSFRLGRDTDTQYF. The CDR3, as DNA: TGTGCCAGCAGTTTTCGATTAGGGAGGGACACAGATACGCAGTATTTT.

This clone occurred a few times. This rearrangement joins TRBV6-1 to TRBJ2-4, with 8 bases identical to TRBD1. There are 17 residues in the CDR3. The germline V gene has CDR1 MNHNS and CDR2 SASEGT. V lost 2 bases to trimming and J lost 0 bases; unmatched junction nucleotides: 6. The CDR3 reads CASSERTGSIAKNIQYF. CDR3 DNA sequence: TGTGCCAGCAGTGAAAGGACAGGGTCCATAGCCAAAAACATTCAGTACTTC.

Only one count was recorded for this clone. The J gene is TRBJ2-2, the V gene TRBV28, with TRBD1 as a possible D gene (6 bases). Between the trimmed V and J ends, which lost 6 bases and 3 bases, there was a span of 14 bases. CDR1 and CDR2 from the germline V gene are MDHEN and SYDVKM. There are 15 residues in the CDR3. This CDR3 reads CASSPGTLYTGELFF. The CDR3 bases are TGTGCCAGCAGCCCCGGGACACTTTACACCGGGGAGCTGTTTTTT.

The CDR3 nucleotides are TGCGCCAGCAGCTCCCTAGCGGGGGGGAGGGCAGATACGCAGTATTTT. Protein: CASSSLAGGRADTQYF. The chain couples TRBV5-1 to TRBJ2-3; 12 bases map to TRBD2. The CDR3 is 16 residues long. Losses at the gene ends were 3 bases for V and 4 bases for J; bases not matched to a gene: 6. CDR1 SGHRS and CDR2 YFSETQ come from the germline V gene.

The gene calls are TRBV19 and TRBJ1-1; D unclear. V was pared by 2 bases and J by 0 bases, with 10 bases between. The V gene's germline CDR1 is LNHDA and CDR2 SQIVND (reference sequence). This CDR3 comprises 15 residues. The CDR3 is CASSIYGGLNTEAFF. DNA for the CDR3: TGTGCCAGTAGTATATACGGCGGCCTGAACACTGAAGCTTTCTTT.

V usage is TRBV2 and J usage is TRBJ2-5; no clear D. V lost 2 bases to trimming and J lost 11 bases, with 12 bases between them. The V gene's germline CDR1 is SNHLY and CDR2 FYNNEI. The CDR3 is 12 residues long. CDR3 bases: TGTGCCAGCAGTGAATTGGCGGTTGCGCAGTACTTC. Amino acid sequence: CASSELAVAQYF.